This T cell receptor (beta chain) was obtained from a study of graft-versus-host responses after intestinal transplantation. Study-level information: Recipients had transplants, and these were multivisceral, liver-intestinal, or isolated intestinal. The recipients all started with anti-thymocyte globulin induction and then took tacrolimus and steroids for three to four years.

Concerning this clone itself: The target antigen is unknown.

Broader study findings: Ileal or blood samples showed some GvH clones first, and such clones were also found in recipient marrow. In patients with graft-donor T cell macrochimerism, allograft graft-versus-host to host-versus-graft clonal ratios were high.

The method was immunoSEQ multiplex PCR; TCRdb's version includes in-frame clones alone and lacks a portion of them. The data contain about 120,000 clones, around 94% of them singletons. The sequencing here drew on unstimulated CD4+ T cells sorted from spleen or lymph node cells, taken before transplant. This TCR came from a human donor who was the organ donor for an intestinal transplant.

The CDR3 nucleotides read TGTGCCAGCAGCGTAGGCTGGAGCCAAGAGACCCAGTACTTC. It is translated as CASSVGWSQETQYF. The V gene is TRBV9, the J gene TRBJ2-5; D ambiguous. The V gene's germline CDR1 is SGDLS and CDR2 YYNGEE. This CDR3 is 14 amino acids long. Trimming removed 0 bases at V and 1 base at J, with 7 bases between. Full variable domain (rest looked up from reference TRBV9 and TRBJ2-5): DSGVTQTPKHLITATGQRVTLRCSPRSGDLSVYWYQQSLDQGLQFLIQYYNGEERAKGNILERFSAQQFPDLHSELNLSSLELGDSALYFCASSVGWSQETQYFGPGTRLLVL.